The 28 T cell receptor beta chains in this list originate from one sample, sequenced in a study of blood T cell repertoires in COVID-19. The table came from immunoSEQ multiplex PCR; TCRdb's copy has only in-frame clones and leaves some out. This repertoire shows about 81,000 clones, roughly 90% found once; its top ten account for around 12%. The material sequenced was peripheral blood. Receptors originate from a man between 65 and 80 years old with active or convalescent COVID-19.

V is TRBV10-3 and J is TRBJ2-3; 9 nucleotides align to TRBD2. The CDR3 length is 16 residues. CDR1 and CDR2 (germline): ENHRY, SYGVKD. Trimming removed 2 bases from V and 2 bases from J; junction bases left unmatched: 5. The CDR3 sequence is CAISERLAAITDTQYF. CDR3 nucleotides: TGTGCCATCAGTGAGCGACTAGCGGCTATCACAGATACGCAGTATTTT.

CDR3: CASTIPVGPTLGNQPQHF. The CDR3, as DNA: TGTGCCAGCACAATCCCTGTTGGGCCCACGCTGGGCAATCAGCCCCAGCATTTT. The rearrangement links TRBV7-2 to TRBJ1-5; D is undetermined. Trimming cost V 7 bases and J 2 bases, with 24 bases left between them. In germline, CDR1 is SGHTA, CDR2 FQGNSA. This CDR3 is built from 18 residues.

The chain uses TRBV5-4 and TRBJ2-1, with a tentative D call TRBD2 (5 bases). The CDR3 runs 13 residues. Trimming took 4 bases from V and 14 from J, leaving 19 bases between them. Germline V gene lookup returns CDR1 SGHNT and CDR2 YYREEE (reference sequence). In DNA, the CDR3 is TGTGCCAGCAGCCGCACGGAGACTACCCGCAAGTTCTTC. This translates into CASSRTETTRKFF.

The V and J genes are TRBV7-2 and TRBJ2-3, with 7 bases aligning to TRBD2. With 8 bases clipped from V and 1 base from J, the junction kept 9 bases outside the gene matches. Germline V CDR1 and CDR2: SGHTA, FQGNSA. This CDR3 is built from 15 residues. The CDR3 DNA is TGTGCCAGCGGGACTACCCGGGTCGGCACAGATACGCAGTATTTT. Protein sequence: CASGTTRVGTDTQYF.

CDR3: CASSEPDRGHGYTF. The CDR3 coding sequence is TGCGCCAGCAGTGAGCCGGACAGGGGGCATGGCTACACCTTC. V usage is TRBV10-2 and J usage is TRBJ1-2; 11 bases fit TRBD1. The CDR3 consists of 14 residues. In germline, CDR1 is WSHSY, CDR2 SAAADI. Trimming at V came to 2 bases and at J to 6 bases, leaving 2 bases not matched to a gene.

The chain recombines TRBV13 with TRBJ2-7, with 10 bases aligning to TRBD1. The V gene end was trimmed by 4 bases and the J gene end by 2 bases; junction bases not matched to a gene: 5. Germline CDR1 is PRHDT and CDR2 is FYEKMQ (reference sequence). CDR3 length: 15 residues. The CDR3 here is CASSSAGQGAYEQYF. DNA for the CDR3: TGTGCCAGCAGCTCCGCAGGACAGGGGGCCTACGAGCAGTACTTC.

This chain links TRBV4-3 with TRBJ2-3; 9 nucleotides align to TRBD1. The CDR3 is 16 residues long. CDR1 is LGHNA, CDR2 YSLEER, per germline. The V and J ends lost 0 bases and 2 bases, in that order; junction bases with no gene match: 3. CDR3 region: CASSQEWDRATDTQYF. In nucleotides, the CDR3 is TGCGCCAGCAGCCAAGAGTGGGACAGGGCCACAGATACGCAGTATTTT.

V usage is TRBV7-9 and J usage is TRBJ1-4; D not resolved. CDR1 and CDR2 from the germline V gene are SEHNR and FQNEAQ (reference sequence). The ends were cut back, 6 bases at V and 8 bases at J, with 19 bases in the middle. The length of the CDR3 is 15 residues. For the CDR3, the DNA is TGTGCCAGCAGTCCGAGTGGTCACGGGTCCGAAAAACTGTTTTTT. Its protein is CASSPSGHGSEKLFF.

The chain joins TRBV4-3 to TRBJ2-3; 7 positions agree with TRBD2. CDR1 and CDR2 (germline): LGHNA, YSLEER. There are 14 residues in the CDR3. Losses at the gene ends were 8 bases for V and 0 bases for J; bases not matched to a gene: 5. The CDR3 loop reads CASARGVSTDTQYF. CDR3 nucleotide sequence: TGCGCCAGCGCCCGGGGGGTTAGCACAGATACGCAGTATTTT.

The chain couples TRBV3-1 (or the pseudogene TRBV3-2) to TRBJ1-6, with TRBD1 matching 8 bases. There are 14 residues in the CDR3. Losses at the gene ends were 3 bases for V and 9 bases for J; bases not matched to a gene: 4. Germline CDR1 reads LGHDT; CDR2 reads YNNKEL (reference sequence). CDR3 DNA: TGTGCCAGCAGCCAGGACAGGGATAGTTCACCCCTCCACTTT. This translates into CASSQDRDSSPLHF.

V and J are TRBV5-6 and TRBJ2-3; the D gene is possibly TRBD1 (5 bases). The V gene lost 2 bases and the J gene lost 0 bases, with 13 bases spanning the gap. CDR1 is SGHDT and CDR2 is YYEEEE in the germline V gene. The CDR3 covers 16 residues. The CDR3 sequence: CASSFLGPISTDTQYF. The CDR3, as DNA: TGTGCCAGCAGCTTCCTGGGGCCAATTAGCACAGATACGCAGTATTTT.

This sequence joins TRBV13 and TRBJ2-2; unclear D gene. The germline gives CDR1 PRHDT, CDR2 FYEKMQ (reference sequence). The V end lost 4 bases, the J end lost 6 bases, and 9 bases lay between the germline ends. The CDR3 totals 13 residues. The CDR3 coding sequence is TGTGCCAGCAGCTGGAGTCCCTCCGGGGAGCTGTTTTTT. Its protein product is CASSWSPSGELFF.

The chain combines TRBV14 with TRBJ2-1; D gene unclear. The CDR3 length is 16 residues. Germline-derived CDR1 and CDR2 are SGHDN and FVKESK. V was pared by 0 bases and J by 3 bases, with 12 bases between. CDR3 nucleotide sequence: TGTGCCAGCAGCCAAGATTACTGGCCAGGCTACAATGAGCAGTTCTTC. Protein: CASSQDYWPGYNEQFF.

The chain recombines TRBV2 with TRBJ1-2, with a possible D match to TRBD1 (5 bases). The CDR3 is 11 residues long. V was shortened by 6 bases and J by 10 bases, with 12 bases between the two germline ends. Germline V gives CDR1 SNHLY, CDR2 FYNNEI. CDR3 in DNA: TGTGCCAGCAGAGTTACAGGCGCCTACACCTTC. It is translated as CASRVTGAYTF.

V gene TRBV6-1 combines with J gene TRBJ1-1, with D possibly being TRBD1 (5 bases). Germline V gene data show CDR1 as MNHNS and CDR2 as SASEGT. V lost 2 bases and J lost 4, with 11 bases in between. This CDR3 is built from 14 residues. The CDR3 sequence: CASSEWRGTTEAFF. CDR3 nucleotide sequence: TGTGCCAGCAGTGAATGGCGGGGGACCACTGAAGCTTTCTTT.

The V call is TRBV5-6, the J call TRBJ1-2; no definite D call. This CDR3 has 14 residues. The germline CDR1 and CDR2 sequences are SGHDT and YYEEEE. Trimming removed 0 bases from V and 4 bases from J, with 10 bases in between. The CDR3 DNA is TGTGCCAGCAGCTTGGGTAGCCATGGCTATGGCTACACCTTC. It codes for CASSLGSHGYGYTF.

The rearrangement uses TRBV19 and TRBJ1-2, with TRBD1 identical over 10 bases. Germline-derived CDR1 and CDR2 are LNHDA and SQIVND (reference sequence). This CDR3 is built from 14 residues. Germline trimming cut 4 bases from V and 8 bases from J; bases unmatched to any gene: 7. The chain's CDR3 is CASSTDRGQGGYTF. Here the CDR3 DNA reads TGTGCCAGTAGTACCGACAGGGGGCAGGGAGGCTACACCTTC.

The rearrangement links TRBV20-1 to TRBJ1-5; no firm D call. This CDR3 has 12 amino acids. V was clipped by 3 bases and J by 5 bases, with 8 bases between them. In germline, CDR1 is DFQATT, CDR2 SNEGSKA (reference sequence). The CDR3 nucleotides read TGCAGTGCTAGTGTGAGTGATCAGCCCCAGCATTTT. This gives the protein CSASVSDQPQHF.

CDR3 protein: CASIDGGRAQGGSPLHF. As DNA, the CDR3 is TGCGCCAGCATCGACGGCGGTAGGGCCCAGGGGGGTTCACCCCTCCACTTT. The gene calls are TRBV10-2 and TRBJ1-6, with 7 bases that match TRBD1. CDR1 and CDR2 (germline): WSHSY, SAAADI. J was trimmed by 9 bases and V by 7 bases; bases with no gene match: 18. The CDR3 has 17 amino acids.

This clone was seen a few times. The V and J genes are TRBV11-2 and TRBJ2-3; the D is unclear. V lost 5 bases to trimming and J lost 2 bases, with 17 bases between them. Germline CDR1 reads SGHAT; CDR2 reads FQNNGV. The length of the CDR3 is 16 residues. The CDR3 coding sequence is TGTGCCAGCAGCCTGGCAGGCAGGTTATACACAGATACGCAGTATTTT. It specifies CASSLAGRLYTDTQYF.

The gene calls are TRBV4-1 and TRBJ2-1; 8 nucleotides line up with TRBD1. The CDR3 runs 17 residues. V lost 0 bases and J lost 3; bases outside the gene matches: 7. Per the germline V gene, CDR1 is MGHRA and CDR2 is YSYEKL. The CDR3 region has the DNA TGCGCCAGCAGCCAAGACATAGGACAGGGCTTCTACAATGAGCAGTTCTTC. Residues: CASSQDIGQGFYNEQFF.

This sequence joins TRBV5-5 and TRBJ1-1; D is unresolved. The V end was cut by 3 bases, the J end by 5 bases, with 11 bases between. The CDR3 length is 13 residues. CDR1 is SGHKS, CDR2 YYEKEE, per germline (reference sequence). The CDR3 DNA follows: TGTGCCAGCAGCTCGCCCGTTCTAACTGAAGCTTTCTTT. Its protein product is CASSSPVLTEAFF.

This clone showed up just a few times. The chain combines TRBV19 with TRBJ2-5; 9 bases line up with TRBD1. The CDR3 is 16 residues long. The V gene's germline CDR1 is LNHDA and CDR2 SQIVND (reference sequence). The V segment lost 3 bases and the J segment 4 bases; nucleotides outside the gene matches: 9. In nucleotides, the CDR3 is TGTGCCAGTAGTATGGGTCGGACAGGGGCATCAGAGACCCAGTACTTC. Residues: CASSMGRTGASETQYF.

The J gene is TRBJ1-2, the V gene TRBV24-1, with a weak D call TRBD1 (6 bases). The V gene lost 4 bases and the J gene lost 8 bases, with 10 bases spanning the gap. Germline CDR1 KGHDR, CDR2 SFDVKD. The CDR3 is made up of 12 amino acids. The CDR3 bases are TGTGCCACCAGTGACAGGGGAACAGGCTACACCTTC. Its translation is CATSDRGTGYTF.

This clone has only a few counts. This sequence joins TRBV18 and TRBJ1-2; 8 nucleotides agree with TRBD1. The CDR3 is 12 residues long. CDR1 and CDR2 (germline): KGHSH, LQKENI. V was pared by 5 bases and J by 8 bases, with 4 bases of the junction left unmatched. CDR3 protein: CASSSTGVGYTF. DNA for the CDR3: TGTGCCAGCTCATCGACAGGGGTCGGCTACACCTTC.

V usage is TRBV28 and J usage is TRBJ1-2; tentative D call: TRBD1 (6 bases). The V end lost 6 bases, the J end lost 3 bases, and 14 bases lay between the germline ends. Germline V gene lookup returns CDR1 MDHEN and CDR2 SYDVKM. CDR3 length equals 14 residues. The CDR3 spells CASSPAGADYGYTF. CDR3 nucleotides: TGTGCCAGCAGCCCCGCGGGGGCTGACTATGGCTACACCTTC.

This clone was found a few times. The genes are TRBV7-9 and TRBJ1-4; no clear D gene. The CDR3 spans 15 residues. Trimming cost V 6 bases and J 8 bases, with 19 bases left between them. Germline loops: CDR1 SEHNR, CDR2 FQNEAQ (reference sequence). The CDR3 region is CASSPGGHGSEKLFF. Here the CDR3 DNA reads TGTGCCAGCAGTCCGGGTGGTCACGGGTCCGAAAAACTGTTTTTT.

V and J are TRBV5-3 and TRBJ1-2; D gene ambiguous. Being an ORF, TRBV5-3 has a function that is uncertain. The CDR3 loop spans 16 amino acids. Deletions cut 0 bases from V and 4 bases from J, with 16 bases between. The CDR3 nucleotides are TGTGCCAGAAGCTTGGTCTCGGCAGACTCCGCCTATGGCTACACCTTC. It specifies CARSLVSADSAYGYTF.